Listed below are T cell receptor beta chains from one sample, sequenced in a study of cytomegalovirus exposure and HLA in healthy donors. Assay used: immunoSEQ multiplex PCR; TCRdb lists only in-frame clones, some missing. The table has 200,000 to 300,000 clones, 80% to 90% seen once. Input material: PBMCs. These receptors were obtained from a middle-aged woman in good health and CMV-seropositive. Both conserved end residues are part of each CDR3. The order of the fields is J gene, V gene, clone size, D gene, CDR3 protein, CDR3 DNA. A D gene is named only where the DNA matches it firmly. Clone size is given for some rows only: seen once, a few or many times, or a class if the clone is expanded.

>TRBJ1-4|TRBV11-2|.|.
CASSGRTGGEKLFF
TGTGCCAGCAGCGGACGGACCGGGGGTGAAAAACTGTTTTTT
>TRBJ2-7|TRBV28|.|.
CAILGAGESSYEQYF
TGTGCCATCCTGGGGGCGGGAGAGAGCTCCTACGAGCAGTACTTC
>TRBJ2-3|TRBV30|once|TRBD2
CGSGRRTDTQYF
TGTGGTAGCGGGAGGCGCACAGATACGCAGTATTTT
>TRBJ1-3|TRBV9|.|.
CASSPQIPGNTIYF
TGTGCCAGCAGCCCTCAGATCCCCGGAAACACCATATATTTT
>TRBJ2-1|TRBV30|.|.
CAWSVQEYNEQFF
TGTGCCTGGAGTGTACAAGAATACAATGAGCAGTTCTTC
>TRBJ2-7|TRBV2|.|TRBD2
CASSEARSGRALNEQYF
TGTGCCAGCAGTGAAGCGCGAAGCGGGAGGGCCTTGAACGAGCAGTACTTC
>TRBJ1-5|TRBV25-1|.|TRBD1
CASSGQGGNQPQHF
TGTGCCAGCAGTGGACAGGGGGGCAATCAGCCCCAGCATTTT
>TRBJ2-7|TRBV9|.|.
CASSLGGTDEEQYF
TGTGCCAGCAGCTTAGGGGGGACAGACGAGGAGCAGTACTTC
>TRBJ2-3|TRBV27|.|TRBD1
CASSTRQGARTDTQYF
TGTGCCAGCAGTACCCGACAGGGGGCAAGGACAGATACGCAGTATTTT
>TRBJ2-5|TRBV7-2|once|.
CASSDGAGWYQETQYF
TGTGCCAGCAGCGATGGGGCAGGCTGGTACCAAGAGACCCAGTACTTC
>TRBJ2-7|TRBV9|.|TRBD1
CASSVDGGQGGREQYF
TGTGCCAGCAGCGTAGACGGGGGACAGGGAGGGAGGGAGCAGTACTTC
>TRBJ1-2|TRBV29-1|.|TRBD1
CSVARGQGVSYGYTF
TGCAGCGTCGCGAGGGGGCAAGGCGTTTCCTATGGCTACACCTTC
>TRBJ2-1|TRBV9|few|.
CASSVVGLPYNEQFF
TGTGCCAGCAGCGTAGTGGGACTCCCTTACAATGAGCAGTTCTTC
>TRBJ2-5|TRBV6-1|.|.
CASSPTLQETQYF
TGTGCCAGCAGTCCAACTCTACAAGAGACCCAGTACTTC
>TRBJ2-7|TRBV18|.|.
CASSLSGSGLYEQYF
TGTGCCAGCTCACTCTCTGGGTCAGGGCTATACGAGCAGTACTTC
>TRBJ2-7|TRBV7-9|.|.
CASSLSDSSYEQYF
TGTGCCAGCAGCTTATCGGACAGCTCCTACGAGCAGTACTTC
>TRBJ2-2|TRBV4-3|.|.
CASSLQFGQNTGELFF
TGCGCCAGCAGCCTACAGTTCGGCCAGAACACCGGGGAGCTGTTTTTT
>TRBJ2-3|TRBV9|.|.
CASSARAPGTDTQYF
TGTGCCAGCAGCGCGAGGGCCCCAGGCACAGATACGCAGTATTTT
>TRBJ2-1|TRBV7-3|.|TRBD2
CASSLKTSGDNEQFF
TGTGCCAGCAGCTTAAAAACTAGCGGAGACAATGAGCAGTTCTTC
>TRBJ2-4|TRBV2|.|TRBD2
CASSEWASGSRWGKNIQYF
TGTGCCAGCAGTGAATGGGCTAGCGGGAGTCGGTGGGGTAAAAACATTCAGTACTTC
>TRBJ2-3|TRBV9|once|TRBD2
CASSHGLGHQYF
TGTGCCAGCAGCCACGGACTAGGACATCAGTATTTT
>TRBJ1-2|TRBV29-1|.|TRBD1
CSVASGTGVTGYTF
TGCAGCGTCGCCTCCGGGACAGGGGTCACTGGCTACACCTTC
>TRBJ2-7|TRBV18|once|.
CASSPGTNTYEQYF
TGTGCCAGCTCCCCCGGGACAAACACCTACGAGCAGTACTTC
>TRBJ2-7|TRBV7-2|.|TRBD1
CASSKDRGYEQYF
TGTGCCAGCAGCAAGGACAGGGGCTACGAGCAGTACTTC
>TRBJ2-5|TRBV5-5|.|.
CASSLVAPGQETQYF
TGTGCCAGCAGCCTCGTCGCACCAGGGCAAGAGACCCAGTACTTC
>TRBJ1-1|TRBV30|.|TRBD1
CASTGDGTEAFF
TGTGCCTCTACAGGGGATGGGACTGAAGCTTTCTTT
>TRBJ1-1|TRBV6-1|.|TRBD1
CASTRTGGDGTEAFF
TGTGCCAGCACCCGGACAGGGGGCGATGGGACTGAAGCTTTCTTT
>TRBJ2-1|TRBV7-2|.|TRBD2
CASSLALSGRSNEQFF
TGTGCCAGCAGCTTAGCCCTTAGCGGGAGGTCCAATGAGCAGTTCTTC
>TRBJ1-2|TRBV27|.|.
CASSLGGEAYGYTF
TGTGCCAGCAGTTTGGGAGGGGAAGCCTATGGCTACACCTTC
>TRBJ2-7|TRBV2|few|.
CASILDPYEQYF
TGTGCCAGCATCCTAGACCCATACGAGCAGTACTTC
>TRBJ2-7|TRBV19|few|TRBD1
CASSITGTAFSYEQYF
TGTGCCAGTAGTATTACCGGGACAGCGTTCTCCTACGAGCAGTACTTC
>TRBJ2-7|TRBV27|.|.
CASSLLFRANYEQYF
TGTGCCAGTTCCCTTCTATTCAGGGCAAACTACGAGCAGTACTTC
>TRBJ2-2|TRBV7-3|.|.
CASSSQGSGELFF
TGTGCCAGCAGCTCACAGGGTTCCGGGGAGCTGTTTTTT
>TRBJ2-7|TRBV12-5|.|TRBD1
CASGFPRGLSYEQYF
TGTGCTAGTGGTTTTCCCAGGGGGCTCTCCTACGAGCAGTACTTC
>TRBJ2-3|TRBV5-1|.|.
CASSLGTSTDTQYF
TGCGCCAGCAGCCTCGGGACTAGCACAGATACGCAGTATTTT
>TRBJ2-1|TRBV15|.|TRBD2
CATSRDPGREGPYNEQFF
TGTGCCACCAGCAGAGATCCGGGGCGGGAGGGCCCCTACAATGAGCAGTTCTTC
>TRBJ2-3|TRBV9|.|TRBD2
CASSQGAGEGDTQYF
TGTGCCAGCAGCCAAGGGGCCGGGGAGGGGGATACGCAGTATTTT
>TRBJ2-1|TRBV5-8|.|TRBD2
CASSLPGTTSYNEQFF
TGTGCCAGCAGCTTGCCTGGGACTACCTCCTACAATGAGCAGTTCTTC
>TRBJ2-1|TRBV7-9|.|TRBD1
CASSLGTGYYNEQFF
TGTGCCAGCAGCTTAGGGACAGGGTACTACAATGAGCAGTTCTTC
>TRBJ2-3|TRBV28|.|TRBD2
CASSSPPGTRTDTQYF
TGTGCCAGCAGTTCCCCTCCCGGGACTAGAACAGATACGCAGTATTTT
>TRBJ2-3|TRBV6-1|.|.
CASSDSRGNTDTQYF
TGTGCCAGCAGTGATAGTCGGGGGAACACAGATACGCAGTATTTT
>TRBJ2-2|TRBV6-1|.|.
CASSEPGLHTGELFF
TGTGCCAGCAGTGAACCCGGACTTCACACCGGGGAGCTGTTTTTT
>TRBJ2-5|TRBV2|.|TRBD1
CASKDRGRETQYF
TGTGCCAGCAAGGACAGGGGAAGGGAGACCCAGTACTTC
>TRBJ2-7|TRBV29-1|.|TRBD2
CSVDVGGRGEQYF
TGCAGCGTTGATGTGGGGGGGAGGGGCGAGCAGTACTTC
>TRBJ1-2|TRBV11-1|.|TRBD1
CASSPLQGSNYGYTF
TGTGCCAGCAGCCCACTACAGGGGTCAAACTATGGCTACACCTTC
>TRBJ1-1|TRBV4-2|.|.
CASSQDKAGNLNTEAFF
TGTGCCAGCAGCCAAGATAAGGCAGGGAACCTGAACACTGAAGCTTTCTTT
>TRBJ2-7|TRBV6-1|.|.
CASSGQTGGSSRALLEQYF
TGTGCCAGCAGTGGACAGACCGGGGGATCGAGCCGCGCCCTCCTCGAGCAGTACTTC
>TRBJ2-7|TRBV13|.|.
CASSGRQDEQYF
TGTGCCAGCAGCGGGCGACAGGACGAGCAGTACTTC
>TRBJ1-6|TRBV7-2|.|TRBD1
CASSPRDRSSYNSPLHF
TGTGCCAGCAGCCCCCGGGACAGGAGCTCCTATAATTCACCCCTCCACTTT
>TRBJ1-5|TRBV12-2|.|.
CASRSGHGIQPQHF
TGTGCAAGTCGCTCGGGACACGGTATTCAGCCCCAGCATTTT
>TRBJ2-1|TRBV28|.|TRBD1
CASSRAGTGGYNEQFF
TGTGCCAGCAGCCGAGCCGGGACAGGGGGCTACAATGAGCAGTTCTTC
>TRBJ1-1|TRBV19|.|.
CASSIWGGGISTEAFF
TGTGCCAGTAGTATATGGGGAGGGGGAATTTCCACTGAAGCTTTCTTT
>TRBJ2-6|TRBV9|.|.
CASSVVDTPSGANVLTF
TGTGCCAGCAGCGTAGTGGACACCCCCTCTGGGGCCAACGTCCTGACTTTC
>TRBJ2-1|TRBV5-6|once|.
CASSSPMSYNEQFF
TGTGCCAGCAGTTCCCCCATGTCCTACAATGAGCAGTTCTTC